The entry that follows covers one TCR beta chain sequence. V lost 4 bases and J 5 bases, leaving 18 bases between the germline ends. Germline lookup yields CDR1 SGHKS and CDR2 YYEKEE (reference sequence). This CDR3 spans 15 amino acids. CD8+ and CD4+ T cells circulating in blood were sequenced for TCR beta. This entry belongs to a study of CD8 T cells in Susac syndrome. Random hexamers were used to reverse transcribe an amount of about 0.5 to 1 ug RNA. Amplification of TCR beta CDR3 was carried out by immunoSEQ multiplex PCR, which covered 54 Vbeta and 13 Jbeta segments. One entry per CDR3 protein, called by TCRdb with MiXCR from the immunoSEQ multiplex PCR reads. The sample includes approximately 160,000 distinct CDR3 sequences, 94% seen only once; the top ten take around 0.093%.

This receptor was taken from a human donor with multiple sclerosis. The sequencing sample was made of CD4+ T cells from PBMCs. The chain combines TRBV5-5 with TRBJ2-5, with a possible D match to TRBD2 (6 bases). The CDR3 region has the DNA TGTGCCAGCAGCCCTCGCGGGGCCGTGGAGGAGACCCAGTACTTC. It yields the protein CASSPRGAVEETQYF.